A single sample gave rise to the 25 T cell receptor beta chains below, sequenced in a study of T cell responses to AZD1222 COVID-19 vaccine. Sequencing was performed with immunoSEQ multiplex PCR; in TCRdb, only in-frame clones are kept and a portion is missing. The sample contains about 170,000 clones, about 87% of which appear only once. The specimen comprised peripheral blood, sampled 28 days after the second dose of the MenACWY control vaccine. Receptor source: an adult who received the MenACWY meningococcal vaccine as a control.

This chain links TRBV5-1 with TRBJ2-1; 9 bases fit TRBD1. The CDR3 has 14 amino acids. Germline assignment: CDR1 SGHRS and CDR2 YFSETQ. The J segment lost 9 bases and the V segment lost 3 bases, leaving 7 bases of the junction unmatched. For the CDR3, the DNA is TGCGCCAGCAGCTACGGGACAGGGTCTGTTGAGCAGTTCTTC. Its translation is CASSYGTGSVEQFF.

The chain employs TRBV28 and TRBJ2-2; D remains ambiguous. The V gene lost 6 bases and the J gene lost 7 bases, with 12 bases spanning the gap. CDR1 MDHEN and CDR2 SYDVKM come from the germline V gene. The CDR3 is 13 amino acids. The CDR3 DNA is TGTGCCAGCAGCCTGGACCGACTCGGGGAGCTGTTTTTT. This encodes CASSLDRLGELFF. Complete variable domain (other parts from reference TRBV28 and TRBJ2-2): DVKVTQSSRYLVKRTGEKVFLECVQDMDHENMFWYRQDPGLGLRLIYFSYDVKMKEKGDIPEGYSVSREKKERFSLILESASTNQTSMYLCASSLDRLGELFFGEGSRLTVL.

This chain's CDR3 is CATSRAPLDTYHGYTF. CDR3 coding DNA: TGTGCCACCAGCAGAGCACCCCTGGACACTTATCATGGCTACACCTTC. The rearrangement uses TRBV15 and TRBJ1-2, with D possibly matching TRBD1 (5 bases). The CDR3 is 16 amino acids. The germline CDR1 and CDR2 sequences are LNHNV and YYDKDF (reference sequence). V shed 1 base and J shed 6 bases, with 18 bases lying between them.

V and J are TRBV6-5 and TRBJ2-1, with D uncertain. Per the germline V gene, CDR1 is MNHEY and CDR2 is SVGAGI. The CDR3 covers 11 residues. Trimming removed 7 bases from V and 8 bases from J, with 9 bases in between. The CDR3 loop reads CASTTYHEQFF. The CDR3 coding sequence is TGTGCCAGCACTACATATCATGAGCAGTTCTTC.

This chain joins TRBV21-1 and TRBJ2-1; whether TRBD1, the table's D call, matches the DNA was not checked. TRBV21-1 constitutes a pseudogene. The CDR3 runs 17 residues. CDR3: CASSKGRGTDSDPEQFF. CDR3 sequence (DNA): TGTGCCAGCAGCAAAGGTCGTGGGACAGATTCTGACCCCGAGCAGTTCTTC.

The rearrangement joins TRBV9 to TRBJ1-3; D gene uncertain. V lost 0 bases, J lost 3 bases, and 10 bases lay in between. CDR3 length: 15 amino acids. Germline CDR1 is SGDLS and CDR2 is YYNGEE. This CDR3 reads CASSVAEPHGNTIYF. DNA of the CDR3: TGTGCCAGCAGCGTAGCGGAACCTCATGGAAACACCATATATTTT.

The chain uses TRBV28 and TRBJ2-3; D remains unclear. Trimming took off 3 bases at V and 0 bases at J, with 7 bases between the two ends. Germline V CDR1 and CDR2: MDHEN, SYDVKM. The CDR3 is made up of 14 amino acids. The chain's CDR3 is CASSFTGSTDTQYF. DNA of the CDR3: TGTGCCAGCAGTTTCACGGGTAGCACAGATACGCAGTATTTT.

The chain joins TRBV10-3 to TRBJ2-1; 8 bases map to TRBD2. Trimming removed 0 bases from V and 9 bases from J; junction bases left unmatched: 4. This CDR3 is built from 14 residues. The germline V gene has CDR1 ENHRY and CDR2 SYGVKD. The DNA for the CDR3 is TGTGCCATCAGTGAGTCGGCGGGAGGTGGTGAGCAGTTCTTC. Protein: CAISESAGGGEQFF.

The chain employs TRBV24-1 and TRBJ2-5, with 9 bases identical to TRBD2. This CDR3 has 15 residues. V shed 6 bases, J shed 5 bases, and the junction held 9 bases outside the gene matches. Germline V CDR1 and CDR2: KGHDR, SFDVKD. CDR3 residues: CATSTWREGEETQYF. In nucleotides, the CDR3 is TGTGCCACCAGTACTTGGCGGGAGGGCGAGGAGACCCAGTACTTC.

V usage is TRBV27 and J usage is TRBJ2-7; D not certain. The CDR3 is 13 amino acids. V was clipped by 3 bases and J by 4 bases, with 10 bases between them. Germline values: CDR1 MNHEY, CDR2 SMNVEV (reference sequence). CDR3 DNA: TGTGCCAGCAGTTTTCGAACAGCGTACGAGCAGTACTTC. Translating gives CASSFRTAYEQYF.

J is TRBJ1-1 and V is TRBV19, with D perhaps TRBD1 (5 bases). This CDR3 contains 13 residues. V gave up 5 bases and J gave up 5 bases, with 12 bases separating them. Per germline, CDR1 LNHDA and CDR2 SQIVND (reference sequence). In DNA form, the CDR3 reads TGTGCCAGTAGTCCCGGGGGGGGTACTGAAGCTTTCTTT. This sequence encodes CASSPGGGTEAFF. Full variable domain (missing parts from reference TRBV19 and TRBJ1-1): DGGITQSPKYLFRKEGQNVTLSCEQNLNHDAMYWYRQDPGQGLRLIYYSQIVNDFQKGDIAEGYSVSREKKESFPLTVTSAQKNPTAFYLCASSPGGGTEAFFGQGTRLTVV.

This clone showed up just once. The chain recombines TRBV5-4 with TRBJ2-7, with TRBD1 identical over 11 bases. The CDR3 runs to 15 residues. V was clipped by 5 bases and J by 2 bases; unmatched bases: 6. Germline-derived CDR1 and CDR2 are SGHNT and YYREEE (reference sequence). This CDR3 is CASRDRGRDTYEQYF. DNA of the CDR3: TGTGCCAGCAGGGACAGGGGGCGAGATACCTACGAGCAGTACTTC.

The gene calls are TRBV7-3 and TRBJ2-2, with 10 bases aligning to TRBD2. J lost 1 base, V lost 3 bases, and 11 bases had no gene match. Per germline, CDR1 SGHTA and CDR2 FQGTGA. The CDR3 consists of 19 residues. The CDR3, as DNA: TGTGCCAGCAGCTTTAGCCCCCTAGCGGGAGCGGGGAACACCGGGGAGCTGTTTTTT. As protein: CASSFSPLAGAGNTGELFF.

The V gene is TRBV24-1, the J gene TRBJ1-2; unclear D gene. CDR3 size: 12 residues. Looked up from germline, CDR1 is KGHDR and CDR2 is SFDVKD. Trimming stripped 2 bases from V and 8 bases from J, with 8 bases between. In DNA, the CDR3 is TGTGCCACCAGTGATTCATCCTTGGGCTACACCTTC. This encodes CATSDSSLGYTF.

The chain uses TRBV6-2 or TRBV6-3 and TRBJ2-1; 9 bases agree with TRBD2. The CDR3 totals 15 residues. V shed 5 bases, J shed 5 bases, and the junction held 7 bases outside the gene matches. CDR1 is MNHEY and CDR2 is SVGEGT in the germline V gene. CDR3 DNA: TGTGCCAGCAGTCCGGCGACTAGCGGAAACAATGAGCAGTTCTTC. It yields the protein CASSPATSGNNEQFF.

The table lists this clone with a count of one. The V call is TRBV4-3, the J call TRBJ2-1; 10 nucleotides match TRBD2. The ends lost 1 base at V and 5 bases at J; junction bases unmatched: 2. Germline CDR1 LGHNA, CDR2 YSLEER. This CDR3 spans 15 amino acids. The CDR3 bases are TGCGCCAGCAGCCAAGGGACTAGCGGTCACAATGAGCAGTTCTTC. Encoded protein: CASSQGTSGHNEQFF.

V is TRBV2 and J is TRBJ1-2; D possibly corresponds to TRBD1 (5 bases). V lost 4 bases to trimming and J lost 4 bases, with 7 bases between them. The CDR3 runs to 12 residues. CDR1 and CDR2 (germline): SNHLY, FYNNEI. CDR3 amino acids: CASSVQGYGYTF. DNA for the CDR3: TGTGCCAGCAGTGTTCAGGGCTATGGCTACACCTTC.

The V call is TRBV3-1 (or the pseudogene TRBV3-2), the J call TRBJ2-3, with D perhaps TRBD2 (6 bases). The CDR3 length is 17 residues. In germline, CDR1 is LGHDT, CDR2 YNNKEL (reference sequence). V lost 4 bases to trimming and J lost 8 bases, with 25 bases between them. The CDR3 DNA reads as TGTGCCAGCAGCCTCCTCGGCGGGACTCAAACGGGTGGTACGCAGTATTTT. Protein product: CASSLLGGTQTGGTQYF.

The V gene is TRBV30, the J gene TRBJ1-1; perhaps TRBD1 as D (6 bases). The CDR3 spans 15 residues. Germline lookup yields CDR1 GTSNPN and CDR2 SVGIG (reference sequence). With 0 bases removed from V and 2 bases from J, the gap between germline ends came to 13 bases. The CDR3 DNA reads as TGTGCCTGGAGTGTACTCGGACAGAAAAACACTGAAGCTTTCTTT. Protein: CAWSVLGQKNTEAFF.

The chain combines TRBV5-1 with TRBJ1-1; D remains unclear. V lost 0 bases to trimming and J lost 1 base, with 10 bases between them. The CDR3 is 15 residues long. CDR1 SGHRS and CDR2 YFSETQ come from the germline V gene. CDR3 sequence reads: CASSLDVPPNTEAFF. The DNA for the CDR3 is TGCGCCAGCAGCTTGGATGTCCCGCCGAACACTGAAGCTTTCTTT.

The chain recombines TRBV7-3 with TRBJ2-2; a weak D match, TRBD2 (6 bases). In germline, CDR1 is SGHTA, CDR2 FQGTGA. V lost 4 bases and J lost 1, with 10 bases in between. This CDR3 comprises 15 residues. The CDR3 sequence is CASSYGRENTGELFF. The CDR3 DNA follows: TGTGCCAGCAGCTATGGGCGGGAGAACACCGGGGAGCTGTTTTTT.

The chain couples TRBV10-2 to TRBJ2-3; possible D gene TRBD2, 6 bases. The CDR3 contains 13 residues. Per the germline V gene, CDR1 is WSHSY and CDR2 is SAAADI. Trimming removed 6 bases from V and 0 bases from J, with 7 bases in between. The CDR3 reads CASRDYSTDTQYF. As DNA, the CDR3 is TGCGCCAGCAGGGACTACAGCACAGATACGCAGTATTTT.

The V call is TRBV9, the J call TRBJ1-1; the match to TRBD1 covers 7 bases. J lost 6 bases, V lost 5 bases, and 10 bases had no gene match. Germline V gene lookup returns CDR1 SGDLS and CDR2 YYNGEE. The CDR3 loop spans 14 amino acids. The CDR3 region is CASSSGTASPEAFF. For the CDR3, the DNA is TGTGCCAGCAGTTCCGGGACAGCGTCCCCTGAAGCTTTCTTT.

This chain connects TRBV12-3 or TRBV12-4 to TRBJ1-2, with TRBD1 identical over 7 bases. Germline trimming cut 5 bases from V and 14 bases from J; bases unmatched to any gene: 11. This CDR3 is built from 12 residues. The CDR3, as DNA: TGTGCCAGCAGTCCGTGGACAGGAAGAAATACCTTC. It is translated as CASSPWTGRNTF.

DNA for the CDR3: TGTGCCAGCTCGCAAGGACAGGGGACTAATGAAAAACTGTTTTTT. Residues: CASSQGQGTNEKLFF. The chain is built from TRBV18 and TRBJ1-4; 9 bases align to TRBD1. The V segment lost 6 bases and the J segment 2 bases; nucleotides outside the gene matches: 4. This CDR3 is 15 amino acids long. Germline CDR1 KGHSH, CDR2 LQKENI.